This is a list of T cell receptor beta chains from one sample in a study of radiotherapy plus CTLA-4 blockade in lung cancer. The method was immunoSEQ multiplex PCR; TCRdb's version includes in-frame clones alone and lacks a portion of them. This sample has roughly 30,000 clones, with 75% to 85% found just once. The material was peripheral blood, obtained from a patient treated with radiotherapy plus ipilimumab. Receptors were obtained from a human donor with non-small cell lung cancer that progressed on radiotherapy plus ipilimumab. The CDR3 runs from the conserved cysteine through the conserved F or W. The order of the fields is clone size, V gene, D gene, J gene, CDR3 protein, CDR3 DNA. A D gene is named only where the DNA matches it firmly. Clone size, where shown, is once, few, many, or a class for clones that have expanded.

clone size: NA; V gene: TRBV16; D gene: NA; J gene: TRBJ1-4; CDR3 protein: CASSPKQGSPNEKLFF; CDR3 DNA: TGTGCCAGCAGCCCCAAACAGGGATCACCTAATGAAAAACTGTTTTTT
clone size: NA; V gene: TRBV27; D gene: TRBD1; J gene: TRBJ1-5; CDR3 protein: CASSGGTGLYQPQHF; CDR3 DNA: TGTGCCAGCAGTGGGGGGACAGGGCTCTATCAGCCCCAGCATTTT
clone size: NA; V gene: TRBV6-5; D gene: TRBD1; J gene: TRBJ2-2; CDR3 protein: CASSSQRTGFAGELFF; CDR3 DNA: TGTGCCAGCAGTTCCCAAAGGACAGGGTTCGCCGGGGAGCTGTTTTTT
clone size: NA; V gene: TRBV7-2; D gene: TRBD1; J gene: TRBJ2-7; CDR3 protein: CASSLTGQYPPEQYF; CDR3 DNA: TGTGCCAGCAGCTTAACGGGACAGTATCCTCCGGAGCAGTACTTC
clone size: once; V gene: TRBV5-1; D gene: TRBD2; J gene: TRBJ2-3; CDR3 protein: CASSWTSGGAVDTQYF; CDR3 DNA: TGCGCCAGCAGCTGGACTAGCGGGGGGGCCGTAGATACGCAGTATTTT
clone size: NA; V gene: TRBV7-2; D gene: TRBD1; J gene: TRBJ2-7; CDR3 protein: CASSLTGTHEQYF; CDR3 DNA: TGTGCCAGCAGCTTGACAGGGACCCACGAGCAGTACTTC
clone size: NA; V gene: TRBV27; D gene: NA; J gene: TRBJ1-1; CDR3 protein: CASSLLSGNTEAFF; CDR3 DNA: TGTGCCAGCAGTTTGCTTTCGGGGAACACTGAAGCTTTCTTT
clone size: NA; V gene: TRBV5-1; D gene: NA; J gene: TRBJ2-2; CDR3 protein: CASSLGQGQINTGELFF; CDR3 DNA: TGCGCCAGCAGTCTGGGGCAGGGGCAAATCAACACCGGGGAGCTGTTTTTT
clone size: once; V gene: TRBV7-2; D gene: NA; J gene: TRBJ1-1; CDR3 protein: CASSLFGSTEAFF; CDR3 DNA: TGTGCCAGCAGCTTATTCGGGAGCACTGAAGCTTTCTTT
clone size: NA; V gene: TRBV27; D gene: NA; J gene: TRBJ1-1; CDR3 protein: CASSLRNPGKAFF; CDR3 DNA: TGTGCCAGCAGTTTACGAAACCCGGGTAAAGCTTTCTTT
clone size: NA; V gene: TRBV5-6; D gene: NA; J gene: TRBJ1-2; CDR3 protein: CASSLQGIGNYGYTF; CDR3 DNA: TGTGCCAGCAGCCTGCAGGGAATCGGTAACTATGGCTACACCTTC
clone size: NA; V gene: TRBV7-6; D gene: TRBD2; J gene: TRBJ2-3; CDR3 protein: CASSLGISGGFSDTQYF; CDR3 DNA: TGTGCCAGCAGCTTGGGGATAAGCGGGGGGTTCTCAGATACGCAGTATTTT
clone size: NA; V gene: TRBV15; D gene: NA; J gene: TRBJ2-7; CDR3 protein: CATSRDQSYEQYF; CDR3 DNA: TGTGCCACCAGCAGAGATCAATCCTACGAGCAGTACTTC
clone size: NA; V gene: TRBV5-1; D gene: TRBD2; J gene: TRBJ2-3; CDR3 protein: CASRVSGATDTQYF; CDR3 DNA: TGCGCCAGCAGAGTTAGCGGGGCCACAGATACGCAGTATTTT
clone size: NA; V gene: TRBV5-1; D gene: NA; J gene: TRBJ1-5; CDR3 protein: CASSLNAGGNQPQHF; CDR3 DNA: TGCGCCAGCAGCTTGAACGCCGGGGGGAATCAGCCCCAGCATTTT
clone size: NA; V gene: TRBV6-5; D gene: NA; J gene: TRBJ1-2; CDR3 protein: CASSSPSLSNYGYTF; CDR3 DNA: TGTGCCAGCAGTTCGCCTAGTTTAAGTAACTATGGCTACACCTTC
clone size: once; V gene: TRBV9; D gene: NA; J gene: TRBJ2-3; CDR3 protein: CASSVSTDTQYF; CDR3 DNA: TGTGCCAGCAGCGTATCAACAGATACGCAGTATTTT
clone size: NA; V gene: TRBV19; D gene: NA; J gene: TRBJ2-2; CDR3 protein: CASSSVQGGARTGELFF; CDR3 DNA: TGTGCCAGTAGTTCGGTACAGGGGGGGGCTAGGACCGGGGAGCTGTTTTTT
clone size: NA; V gene: TRBV7-2; D gene: TRBD2; J gene: TRBJ2-5; CDR3 protein: CASSSTSGGRETQYF; CDR3 DNA: TGTGCCAGCAGTTCGACTAGCGGGGGGAGAGAGACCCAGTACTTC
clone size: NA; V gene: TRBV7-9; D gene: NA; J gene: TRBJ1-3; CDR3 protein: CASSPQRNTIYF; CDR3 DNA: TGTGCCAGCAGCCCACAAAGAAACACCATATATTTT
clone size: NA; V gene: TRBV28; D gene: TRBD1; J gene: TRBJ2-7; CDR3 protein: CASSFLDRGNEQYF; CDR3 DNA: TGTGCCAGCAGTTTCCTTGACAGGGGGAACGAGCAGTACTTC
clone size: NA; V gene: TRBV25-1; D gene: TRBD2; J gene: TRBJ2-7; CDR3 protein: CASSETLSSGAYEQYF; CDR3 DNA: TGTGCCAGCAGTGAAACCTTATCTAGCGGCGCCTACGAGCAGTACTTC
clone size: NA; V gene: TRBV6-5; D gene: NA; J gene: TRBJ1-2; CDR3 protein: CASSHRRTSNYGYTF; CDR3 DNA: TGTGCCAGCAGCCACCGCCGGACATCTAACTATGGCTACACCTTC
clone size: NA; V gene: TRBV4-1; D gene: NA; J gene: TRBJ1-2; CDR3 protein: CASSPGAAAVYGYTF; CDR3 DNA: TGCGCCAGCAGCCCAGGGGCCGCCGCCGTCTATGGCTACACCTTC
clone size: NA; V gene: TRBV5-5; D gene: TRBD1; J gene: TRBJ1-4; CDR3 protein: CASRHTGGTNEKLFF; CDR3 DNA: TGTGCCAGCAGGCACACAGGGGGAACTAATGAAAAACTGTTTTTT
clone size: NA; V gene: TRBV5-1; D gene: NA; J gene: TRBJ1-6; CDR3 protein: CASSLNRVSPLHF; CDR3 DNA: TGCGCCAGCAGCCTAAACAGGGTGTCACCCCTCCACTTT
clone size: NA; V gene: TRBV10-2; D gene: TRBD1; J gene: TRBJ1-5; CDR3 protein: CASLDRGQPQHF; CDR3 DNA: TGCGCCAGCCTGGACAGGGGACAGCCCCAGCATTTT
clone size: few; V gene: TRBV28; D gene: NA; J gene: TRBJ2-5; CDR3 protein: CASSLGGRVETQYF; CDR3 DNA: TGTGCCAGCAGTCTCGGGGGGCGAGTTGAGACCCAGTACTTC
clone size: NA; V gene: TRBV19; D gene: TRBD1; J gene: TRBJ2-2; CDR3 protein: CASSTQGANTGELFF; CDR3 DNA: TGTGCCAGTAGTACTCAGGGGGCAAACACCGGGGAGCTGTTTTTT
clone size: few; V gene: TRBV6-1; D gene: NA; J gene: TRBJ1-2; CDR3 protein: CASSVAGINYGYTF; CDR3 DNA: TGTGCCAGCAGTGTTGCGGGCATTAACTATGGCTACACCTTC
clone size: NA; V gene: TRBV7-2; D gene: NA; J gene: TRBJ1-6; CDR3 protein: CASSLARGGSPLHF; CDR3 DNA: TGTGCCAGCAGCTTAGCTCGGGGTGGCTCACCCCTCCACTTT
clone size: NA; V gene: TRBV4-1; D gene: NA; J gene: TRBJ2-3; CDR3 protein: CASSQPGTGAQYF; CDR3 DNA: TGCGCCAGCAGCCAGCCCGGGACTGGCGCGCAGTATTTT
clone size: few; V gene: TRBV14; D gene: TRBD1; J gene: TRBJ2-7; CDR3 protein: CASSHMTGASYEQYF; CDR3 DNA: TGTGCCAGCAGCCATATGACAGGGGCTTCCTACGAGCAGTACTTC
clone size: NA; V gene: TRBV18; D gene: TRBD1; J gene: TRBJ1-1; CDR3 protein: CASSPRGQGRVNTEAFF; CDR3 DNA: TGTGCCAGCTCACCACGGGGACAGGGACGAGTGAACACTGAAGCTTTCTTT
clone size: NA; V gene: TRBV29-1; D gene: NA; J gene: TRBJ2-5; CDR3 protein: CSGALETQYF; CDR3 DNA: TGCAGCGGCGCTTTGGAGACCCAGTACTTC
clone size: NA; V gene: TRBV5-1; D gene: NA; J gene: TRBJ1-2; CDR3 protein: CASSSFTGNYGYTF; CDR3 DNA: TGCGCCAGCAGCAGCTTCACAGGGAACTATGGCTACACCTTC
clone size: NA; V gene: TRBV9; D gene: TRBD2; J gene: TRBJ2-5; CDR3 protein: CASSASGGLQETQYF; CDR3 DNA: TGTGCCAGCAGCGCCAGCGGGGGGCTCCAAGAGACCCAGTACTTC
clone size: few; V gene: TRBV18; D gene: NA; J gene: TRBJ2-5; CDR3 protein: CASSPRQGETQYF; CDR3 DNA: TGTGCCAGCTCACCTAGGCAGGGAGAGACCCAGTACTTC
clone size: NA; V gene: TRBV2; D gene: TRBD2; J gene: TRBJ2-3; CDR3 protein: CASRETSTSVDTQYF; CDR3 DNA: TGTGCCAGCAGAGAGACTAGCACATCCGTAGATACGCAGTATTTT
clone size: once; V gene: TRBV27; D gene: TRBD2; J gene: TRBJ2-3; CDR3 protein: CASSPPVRGGSGDTQYF; CDR3 DNA: TGTGCCAGCAGTCCCCCCGTGCGGGGGGGATCGGGAGATACGCAGTATTTT
clone size: few; V gene: TRBV5-4; D gene: TRBD2; J gene: TRBJ2-3; CDR3 protein: CASSPWAGGRDTQYF; CDR3 DNA: TGCGCCAGCAGCCCCTGGGCGGGGGGTCGAGATACGCAGTATTTT
clone size: NA; V gene: TRBV5-1; D gene: NA; J gene: TRBJ1-5; CDR3 protein: CASSPSGGNQPQHF; CDR3 DNA: TGCGCCAGCAGCCCGTCGGGGGGCAATCAGCCCCAGCATTTT
clone size: NA; V gene: TRBV5-4; D gene: NA; J gene: TRBJ1-6; CDR3 protein: CASSLEQGKKSPLHF; CDR3 DNA: TGTGCCAGCAGCTTGGAACAGGGAAAGAAATCACCCCTCCACTTT
clone size: few; V gene: TRBV25-1; D gene: TRBD1; J gene: TRBJ2-7; CDR3 protein: CASSDPDRGDYEQYF; CDR3 DNA: TGTGCCAGCAGTGACCCGGACAGGGGGGATTACGAGCAGTACTTC
clone size: NA; V gene: TRBV5-1; D gene: NA; J gene: TRBJ1-2; CDR3 protein: CASSRNQGGYGYTF; CDR3 DNA: TGCGCCAGCAGCCGAAACCAGGGAGGCTATGGCTACACCTTC
clone size: NA; V gene: TRBV7-9; D gene: NA; J gene: TRBJ1-1; CDR3 protein: CASSFGAENTEAFF; CDR3 DNA: TGTGCCAGCAGCTTTGGGGCGGAGAACACTGAAGCTTTCTTT
clone size: NA; V gene: TRBV6-5; D gene: NA; J gene: TRBJ1-2; CDR3 protein: CASSPKTELYGYTF; CDR3 DNA: TGTGCCAGCAGCCCGAAGACAGAGCTCTATGGCTACACCTTC
clone size: NA; V gene: TRBV5-5; D gene: NA; J gene: TRBJ1-2; CDR3 protein: CASSPEGQGSYGYTF; CDR3 DNA: TGTGCCAGCAGCCCGGAAGGTCAGGGGTCCTATGGCTACACCTTC
clone size: NA; V gene: TRBV6-6; D gene: TRBD1; J gene: TRBJ2-5; CDR3 protein: CASSSATGGYQETQYF; CDR3 DNA: TGTGCCAGCAGCTCGGCGACAGGGGGATACCAAGAGACCCAGTACTTC
clone size: NA; V gene: TRBV29-1; D gene: TRBD2; J gene: TRBJ2-3; CDR3 protein: CSAAGLAGGITDTQYF; CDR3 DNA: TGCAGCGCAGCGGGACTAGCGGGGGGGATCACAGATACGCAGTATTTT